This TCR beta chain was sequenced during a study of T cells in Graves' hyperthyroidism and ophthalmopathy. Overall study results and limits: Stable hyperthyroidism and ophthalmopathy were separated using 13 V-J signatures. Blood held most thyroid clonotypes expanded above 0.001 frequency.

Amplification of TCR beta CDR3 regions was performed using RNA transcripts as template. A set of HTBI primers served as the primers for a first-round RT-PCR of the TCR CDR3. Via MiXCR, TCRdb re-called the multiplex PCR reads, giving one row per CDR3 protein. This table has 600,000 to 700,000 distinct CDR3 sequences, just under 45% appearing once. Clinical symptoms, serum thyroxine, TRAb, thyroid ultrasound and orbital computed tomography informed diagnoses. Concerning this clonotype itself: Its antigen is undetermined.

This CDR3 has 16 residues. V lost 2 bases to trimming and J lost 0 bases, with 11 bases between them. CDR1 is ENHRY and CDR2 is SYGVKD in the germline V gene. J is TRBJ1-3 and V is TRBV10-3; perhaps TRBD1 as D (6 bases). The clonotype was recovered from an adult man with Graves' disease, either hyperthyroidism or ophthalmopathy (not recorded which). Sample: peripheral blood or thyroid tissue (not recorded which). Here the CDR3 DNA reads TGTGCCATCAGTGAGGCCCCAGGGGACTCTGGAAACACCATATATTTT. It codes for CAISEAPGDSGNTIYF.